The rows below give T cell receptor beta chains drawn from one sample of a study of cytomegalovirus exposure and HLA in healthy donors. Sequenced by immunoSEQ multiplex PCR; TCRdb stores in-frame clones only, minus some. This table holds tens of thousands of clones, about 95% found once. The source material was PBMCs. The receptors come from a man aged 18 to 30 in good health and CMV-seronegative. The CDR3 runs from the conserved cysteine through the conserved F or W. The D gene is left open where the match is weak. Some rows mark clone size as missing; the rest say once, few, many or name a class of expanded clone.

v_call	j_call	clone_size	d_call	cdr3_nt	cdr3_aa
TRBV30	TRBJ2-1	.	TRBD2	TGTGCCTGGAGTCGGACTAGCGGGGGGGCGTACAATGAGCAGTTCTTC	CAWSRTSGGAYNEQFF
TRBV10-3	TRBJ1-1	.	.	TGTGCCATCAGGGCCCCCAGAGGGAAGAACACTGAAGCTTTCTTT	CAIRAPRGKNTEAFF
TRBV7-8	TRBJ1-3	.	.	TGTGCCACCTACGGTGGCGGCGGCCGAAACACCATATATTTT	CATYGGGGRNTIYF
TRBV5-4	TRBJ1-2	.	.	TGTGCCAGCAGCTTACGACAGATCTATGGCTACACCTTC	CASSLRQIYGYTF
TRBV30	TRBJ1-2	.	.	TGTGCCTGGAGTGAGGGGGGGAAAGGCGGCTACACCTTC	CAWSEGGKGGYTF
TRBV6-1	TRBJ1-2	.	TRBD1	TGTGCCAGCAGTGCGATAATACAGGGGCACGGCTACACCTTC	CASSAIIQGHGYTF
TRBV5-6	TRBJ2-1	.	.	TGTGCCAGCAGCTTGGGGGGCAGGGGTGCCTACAATGAGCAGTTCTTC	CASSLGGRGAYNEQFF
TRBV7-2	TRBJ2-5	.	.	TGTGCCAGCAGCTTATCTGAGACCCAGTACTTC	CASSLSETQYF
TRBV11-3	TRBJ2-2	once	.	TGTGCCAGCAGCTTGTGGGAGAGGGTCACCGGGGAGCTGTTTTTT	CASSLWERVTGELFF
TRBV15	TRBJ2-6	.	.	TGTGCCACCAGCAGAGTAGGACAGGGGGCCAACGTCCTGACTTTC	CATSRVGQGANVLTF
TRBV7-8	TRBJ2-2	.	.	TGTGCCAGCAGCGCCACCGGGACAAACACCGGGGAGCTGTTTTTT	CASSATGTNTGELFF